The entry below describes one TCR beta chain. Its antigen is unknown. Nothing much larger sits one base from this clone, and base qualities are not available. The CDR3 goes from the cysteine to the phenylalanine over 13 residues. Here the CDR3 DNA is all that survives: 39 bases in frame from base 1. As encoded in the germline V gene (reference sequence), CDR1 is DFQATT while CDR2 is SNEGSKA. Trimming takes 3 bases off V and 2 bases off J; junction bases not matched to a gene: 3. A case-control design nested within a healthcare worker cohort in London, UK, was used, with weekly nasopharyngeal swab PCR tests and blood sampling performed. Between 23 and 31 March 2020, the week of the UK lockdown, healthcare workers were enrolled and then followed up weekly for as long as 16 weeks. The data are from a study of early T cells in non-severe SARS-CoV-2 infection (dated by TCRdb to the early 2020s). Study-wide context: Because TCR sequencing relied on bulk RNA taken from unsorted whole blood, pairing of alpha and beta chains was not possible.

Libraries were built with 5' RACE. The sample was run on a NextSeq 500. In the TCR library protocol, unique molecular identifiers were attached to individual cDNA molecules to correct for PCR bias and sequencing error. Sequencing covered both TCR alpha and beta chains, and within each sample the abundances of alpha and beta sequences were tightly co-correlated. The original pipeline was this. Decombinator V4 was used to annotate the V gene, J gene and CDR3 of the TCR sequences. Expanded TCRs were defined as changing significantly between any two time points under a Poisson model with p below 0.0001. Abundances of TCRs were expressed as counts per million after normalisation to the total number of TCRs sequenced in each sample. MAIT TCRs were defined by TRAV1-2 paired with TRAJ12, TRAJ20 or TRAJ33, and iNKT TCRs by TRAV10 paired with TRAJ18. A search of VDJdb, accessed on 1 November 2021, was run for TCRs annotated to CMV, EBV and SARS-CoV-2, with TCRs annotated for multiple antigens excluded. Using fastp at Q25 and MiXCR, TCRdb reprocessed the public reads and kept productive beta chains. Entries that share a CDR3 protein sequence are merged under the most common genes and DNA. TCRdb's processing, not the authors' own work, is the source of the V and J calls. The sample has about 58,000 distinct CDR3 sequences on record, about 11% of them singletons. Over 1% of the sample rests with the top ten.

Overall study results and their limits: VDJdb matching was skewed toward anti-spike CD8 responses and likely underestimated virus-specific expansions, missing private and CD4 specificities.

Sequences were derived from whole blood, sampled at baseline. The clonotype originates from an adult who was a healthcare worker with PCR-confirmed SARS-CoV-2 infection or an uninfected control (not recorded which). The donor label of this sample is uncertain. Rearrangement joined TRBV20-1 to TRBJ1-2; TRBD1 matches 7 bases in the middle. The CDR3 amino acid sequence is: CSARNRGNYGYTF. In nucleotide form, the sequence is TGCAGTGCTAGGAACAGGGGCAACTATGGCTACACCTTC.